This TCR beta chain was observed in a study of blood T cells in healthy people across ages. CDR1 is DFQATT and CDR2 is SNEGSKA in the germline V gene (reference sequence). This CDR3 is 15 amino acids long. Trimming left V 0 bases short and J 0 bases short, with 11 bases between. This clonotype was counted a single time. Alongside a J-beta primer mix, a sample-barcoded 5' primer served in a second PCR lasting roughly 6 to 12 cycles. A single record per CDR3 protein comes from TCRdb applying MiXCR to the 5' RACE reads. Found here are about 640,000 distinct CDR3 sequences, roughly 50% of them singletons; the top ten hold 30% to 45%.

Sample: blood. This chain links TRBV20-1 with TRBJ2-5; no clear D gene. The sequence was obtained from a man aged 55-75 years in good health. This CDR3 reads CSARDPGRYQETQYF. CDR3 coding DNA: TGCAGTGCTAGAGATCCCGGCAGGTACCAAGAGACCCAGTACTTC.